The 5 T cell receptor beta chains below all came from one sample that was sequenced in a study of T cells in Graves' hyperthyroidism and ophthalmopathy. Regions amplified from RNA transcripts were the TCR beta CDR3 regions. TCR CDR3 regions were first amplified by RT-PCR with HTBI primers. TCRdb itself ran the multiplex PCR reads through MiXCR, one entry per CDR3 protein. The sample shows hundreds of thousands of distinct CDR3 sequences, over 35% of them seen only once. Sequenced sample: blood. These receptors all come from a man aged 18 to 29 with Graves' hyperthyroidism.

This chain links TRBV4-1 with TRBJ1-6; 12 nucleotides agree with TRBD1. The CDR3 runs to 16 residues. V shed 0 bases, J shed 9 bases, and the junction held 3 bases outside the gene matches. Per the germline V gene, CDR1 is MGHRA and CDR2 is YSYEKL. The CDR3 DNA follows: TGCGCCAGCAGCCAAGATCGGGACAGGGGGCGTTCACCCCTCCACTTT. Protein sequence: CASSQDRDRGRSPLHF.

This clonotype was recorded a few times. CDR3 residues: CASSFRGYQPQHF. The CDR3 nucleotides read TGTGCCAGCAGCTTCAGGGGATATCAGCCCCAGCATTTT. This chain links TRBV5-6 with TRBJ1-5; perhaps TRBD1 as D (6 bases). The CDR3 covers 13 residues. Germline-derived CDR1 and CDR2 are SGHDT and YYEEEE. V shed 2 bases and J shed 5 bases, with 8 bases lying between them.

This clonotype was counted between two and nine times. The chain recombines TRBV7-2 with TRBJ1-4; TRBD1 is a possible D gene (6 bases). Per the germline V gene, CDR1 is SGHTA and CDR2 is FQGNSA. The CDR3 extends over 15 amino acids. Trimming removed 1 base from V and 5 bases from J, with 11 bases in between. CDR3 coding DNA: TGTGCCAGCAGCTTAGAGGGGAGGGGGAATGAAAAACTGTTTTTT. It translates to CASSLEGRGNEKLFF.

This clonotype was found many times. The chain combines TRBV29-1 with TRBJ2-7, with D uncertain. Germline-derived CDR1 and CDR2 are SQVTM and ANQGSEA. The CDR3 runs to 13 residues. Trimming stripped 1 base from V and 2 bases from J, with 9 bases between. The CDR3 sequence: CSVEADSPYEQYF. The CDR3 bases are TGCAGCGTTGAAGCCGACTCTCCCTACGAGCAGTACTTC.

For this clonotype: A much larger clone sits a single nucleotide away, making a read error possible. The rearrangement links TRBV7-1 to TRBJ2-2, with TRBD2 identical over 7 bases. TRBV7-1 is an open reading frame whose function is uncertain. The CDR3 has 10 amino acids. The CDR3 bases are TGTGCCAGTACCAGCGGGGAGCTGCTTTTT. It translates to CASTSGELLF.